This entry features one T cell receptor beta chain sequence. This sample stems from a study of blood T cell repertoires in COVID-19. On the study more broadly: Collection of acute and convalescent COVID-19 samples took place in the United States, Italy and Spain. Sample material is recorded as cDNA or gDNA derived from T cells, B-cell-depleted T cells, or PBMCs.

In the authors' methods: Amplification from reference gene primers served as the basis for estimated nucleated cell counts. Profiled with immunoSEQ multiplex PCR; TCRdb holds only in-frame clones, not every one. That table furnishes V, J and clone size, whereas the DNA furnished D and trimming. The data hold 110,000 or so clones, with more than 85% observed a single time. V was cut by 0 bases and J by 4 bases, with 9 bases left in between. CDR1 and CDR2 (germline): SGHRS, YFSETQ. The CDR3 is made up of 14 amino acids. Sequencing was done on a sample of peripheral blood. The chain employs TRBV5-1 and TRBJ2-3; D remains ambiguous. The TCR comes from a human donor with acute or convalescent COVID-19. The donor label of this sample is uncertain. CDR3 in amino acids: CASSLVSYADTQYF. The DNA for the CDR3 is TGCGCCAGCAGCTTGGTGTCCTATGCAGATACGCAGTATTTT.